This T cell receptor (beta chain) came from a study of OX40 agonist ivuxolimab in advanced cancers. Study-wide context: Across the patients, intravenous ivuxolimab was delivered every 2 weeks at 0.01 to 10 mg/kg.

Profiling relied on immunoSEQ multiplex PCR, and the TCRdb table lists in-frame clones only, not all of them. The sample includes approximately 34,000 clones, about four fifths of them seen just once. The input for sequencing was CD4+ or CD8+ T cells sorted from blood, taken in a trial of the OX40 agonist ivuxolimab. The clonotype originates from an adult with an advanced solid tumor such as melanoma, head and neck, liver or kidney cancer.

The CDR3 DNA reads TGTGCCAGCAGTGAATTTGACAGGGGGTACGAGCAGTACTTC. Its translation is CASSEFDRGYEQYF. This rearrangement joins TRBV6-1 to TRBJ2-7; TRBD1 matches 9 bases. V was pared by 2 bases and J by 4 bases, with 3 bases of the junction left unmatched. Germline-derived CDR1 and CDR2 are MNHNS and SASEGT. The CDR3 has 14 amino acids.